This T cell receptor beta chain was captured by sequencing in a study of beta chain features in type 1 diabetes. Findings and limits, study-wide: Comparison showed that naive, central memory and Treg TCRB repertoires appeared more similar among patients than among healthy donors.

Trimming removed 4 bases at V and 3 bases at J, with 10 bases between. Per the germline V gene, CDR1 is SGHNT and CDR2 is YENEEA. This CDR3 is built from 14 residues. The sequenced template was cDNA made from the entire isolated RNA. Clones were sequenced by immunoSEQ multiplex PCR, and TCRdb holds only the in-frame ones, with some missing. The data contain about 150,000 clones, about 8.7% of them seen just once; the ten biggest clones take up around 0.63%. This clone was found once. What it binds is not known. V gene TRBV11-3 combines with J gene TRBJ2-1; D ambiguous. Sample: central memory CD4+ T cells from blood. This TCR was sampled from a young man in good health. Written as DNA, the CDR3 is TGTGCCAGCAGCTCCAGACAAAGCTACAATGAGCAGTTCTTC. Its translation: CASSSRQSYNEQFF.